A selection of T cell receptor beta chains follows, all from one sample in a study of T cells expressing NK-cell markers. TCRdb reprocessed the 5' RACE reads and reports one entry per CDR3 protein, with no DNA. Its listing shows 300,000 to 450,000 distinct CDR3 sequences. Source material: blood T cells: a sorted CD56 or NKG2C T cell subset, CD4+ or CD8+ T cells, or bulk PBMC T cells (not recorded which). The receptors shown here come from a man aged 18-75 years in good health. The CDR3 runs from the conserved cysteine through the conserved F or W.

V gene: TRBV20-1
J gene: TRBJ2-7
CDR3 protein: CSARDSYSLGRAYEQYF

V gene: TRBV14
J gene: TRBJ2-7
CDR3 protein: CASSRPPGGGNSYEQYF

V gene: TRBV28
J gene: TRBJ1-4
CDR3 protein: CASRPIQTGNEKLFF

V gene: TRBV6-2/TRBV6-3
J gene: TRBJ1-2
CDR3 protein: CASSSSRRGYTF

V gene: TRBV6-1
J gene: TRBJ2-3
CDR3 protein: CASRLVRTDTQYF

V gene: TRBV12-3/TRBV12-4
J gene: TRBJ1-5
CDR3 protein: CASSSSINQPQHF

V gene: TRBV27
J gene: TRBJ2-3
CDR3 protein: CASSFGTAGYTQYF

V gene: TRBV5-1
J gene: TRBJ1-1
CDR3 protein: CASSLSVGTVTEQSEAFF

V gene: TRBV20-1
J gene: TRBJ1-1
CDR3 protein: CSARDFRGLQAFF

V gene: TRBV7-9
J gene: TRBJ2-5
CDR3 protein: CASRKPRGAQTAQYF

V gene: TRBV12-3/TRBV12-4
J gene: TRBJ1-1
CDR3 protein: CASSLRDAHTSNTEAFF

V gene: TRBV14
J gene: TRBJ2-1
CDR3 protein: CASSQNMLFSYNEQFF

V gene: TRBV7-8
J gene: TRBJ2-7
CDR3 protein: CASSQLGGTAYEQYF

V gene: TRBV15
J gene: TRBJ1-1
CDR3 protein: CATSRDFNTEAFF

V gene: TRBV12-3/TRBV12-4
J gene: TRBJ2-6
CDR3 protein: CASRYSSGANVLTF

V gene: TRBV12-3/TRBV12-4
J gene: TRBJ1-2
CDR3 protein: CASRPGQQKYGYTF

V gene: TRBV27
J gene: TRBJ1-5
CDR3 protein: CASSNSNQPQHF

V gene: TRBV6-1
J gene: TRBJ1-4
CDR3 protein: CASTKGFATNEKLFF

V gene: TRBV20-1
J gene: TRBJ1-1
CDR3 protein: CTMGPTTEAFF

V gene: TRBV20-1
J gene: TRBJ1-2
CDR3 protein: CSARDPGANDGYTF

V gene: TRBV7-9
J gene: TRBJ2-7
CDR3 protein: CASSLVGTGSFEQYF

V gene: TRBV13
J gene: TRBJ1-5
CDR3 protein: CASSLAGAQPQHF

V gene: TRBV28
J gene: TRBJ2-7
CDR3 protein: CASSLQDRIYEQYF

V gene: TRBV12-3/TRBV12-4
J gene: TRBJ1-4
CDR3 protein: CASSRAREKLFF

V gene: TRBV7-9
J gene: TRBJ2-5
CDR3 protein: CASSKGTGGTETQYF

V gene: TRBV20-1
J gene: TRBJ2-5
CDR3 protein: CSARTSSLQETQYF

V gene: TRBV20-1
J gene: TRBJ2-7
CDR3 protein: CSARDPDRGTYEQYF

V gene: TRBV6-4
J gene: TRBJ1-3
CDR3 protein: CASKKEGLPGNTIYF

V gene: TRBV18
J gene: TRBJ1-6
CDR3 protein: CASSRGTGDNSPLHF

V gene: TRBV6-5
J gene: TRBJ2-3
CDR3 protein: CASSYSMGGGGTHTQYF

V gene: TRBV19
J gene: TRBJ2-1
CDR3 protein: CASSRGGQGRNEQFF

V gene: TRBV5-5
J gene: TRBJ2-5
CDR3 protein: CASSLVGSRPQETQYF

V gene: TRBV30
J gene: TRBJ2-5
CDR3 protein: CAWRNRGQETQYF

V gene: TRBV6-1
J gene: TRBJ2-1
CDR3 protein: CASSGQGARTYNEQFF

V gene: TRBV5-1
J gene: TRBJ2-5
CDR3 protein: CASSLSGNLQETQYF

V gene: TRBV14
J gene: TRBJ2-5
CDR3 protein: CASSLQGLTQYF